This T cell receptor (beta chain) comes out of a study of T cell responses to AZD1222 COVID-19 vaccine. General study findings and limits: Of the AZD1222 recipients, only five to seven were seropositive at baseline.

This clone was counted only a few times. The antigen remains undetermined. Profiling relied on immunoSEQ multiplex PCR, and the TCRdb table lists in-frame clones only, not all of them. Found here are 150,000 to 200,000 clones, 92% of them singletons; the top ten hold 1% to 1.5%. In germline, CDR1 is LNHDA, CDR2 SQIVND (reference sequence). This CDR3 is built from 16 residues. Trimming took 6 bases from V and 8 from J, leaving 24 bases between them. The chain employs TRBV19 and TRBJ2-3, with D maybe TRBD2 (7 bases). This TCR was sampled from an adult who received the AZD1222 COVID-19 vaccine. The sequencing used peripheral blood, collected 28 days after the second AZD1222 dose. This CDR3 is CASSFTGASGASTQYF. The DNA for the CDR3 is TGTGCCAGTAGCTTCACGGGGGCTAGCGGAGCGAGTACGCAGTATTTT.